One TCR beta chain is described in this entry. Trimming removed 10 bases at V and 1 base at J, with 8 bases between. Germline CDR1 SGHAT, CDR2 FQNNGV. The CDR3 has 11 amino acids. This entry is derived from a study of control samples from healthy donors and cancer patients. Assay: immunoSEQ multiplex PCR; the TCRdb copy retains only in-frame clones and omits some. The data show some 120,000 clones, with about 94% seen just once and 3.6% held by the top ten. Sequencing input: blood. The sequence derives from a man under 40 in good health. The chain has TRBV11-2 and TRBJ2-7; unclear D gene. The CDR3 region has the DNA TGTGCCATCCAGGATTCCTACGAGCAGTACTTC. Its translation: CAIQDSYEQYF.